The clone carrying this T cell receptor (beta chain) was recorded once. The entry originates in a study of blood T cell repertoires in COVID-19. Using immunoSEQ multiplex PCR, the repertoire was profiled, and TCRdb retains in-frame clones only, with some absent. The data show roughly 280,000 clones, about 89% seen once. This CDR3 comprises 13 residues. From germline, CDR1 is MNHEY and CDR2 SVGAGI. The V end lost 7 bases, the J end lost 4 bases, and 11 bases lay between the germline ends. The sample was peripheral blood. The chain has TRBV6-5 and TRBJ2-1; a possible D gene is TRBD2 (6 bases). The sequence was collected from a man aged 35 to 55 with active or convalescent COVID-19. The CDR3 coding sequence is TGTGCCAGCATTAGAGCGGGTTACAATGAGCAGTTCTTC. Its protein is CASIRAGYNEQFF.